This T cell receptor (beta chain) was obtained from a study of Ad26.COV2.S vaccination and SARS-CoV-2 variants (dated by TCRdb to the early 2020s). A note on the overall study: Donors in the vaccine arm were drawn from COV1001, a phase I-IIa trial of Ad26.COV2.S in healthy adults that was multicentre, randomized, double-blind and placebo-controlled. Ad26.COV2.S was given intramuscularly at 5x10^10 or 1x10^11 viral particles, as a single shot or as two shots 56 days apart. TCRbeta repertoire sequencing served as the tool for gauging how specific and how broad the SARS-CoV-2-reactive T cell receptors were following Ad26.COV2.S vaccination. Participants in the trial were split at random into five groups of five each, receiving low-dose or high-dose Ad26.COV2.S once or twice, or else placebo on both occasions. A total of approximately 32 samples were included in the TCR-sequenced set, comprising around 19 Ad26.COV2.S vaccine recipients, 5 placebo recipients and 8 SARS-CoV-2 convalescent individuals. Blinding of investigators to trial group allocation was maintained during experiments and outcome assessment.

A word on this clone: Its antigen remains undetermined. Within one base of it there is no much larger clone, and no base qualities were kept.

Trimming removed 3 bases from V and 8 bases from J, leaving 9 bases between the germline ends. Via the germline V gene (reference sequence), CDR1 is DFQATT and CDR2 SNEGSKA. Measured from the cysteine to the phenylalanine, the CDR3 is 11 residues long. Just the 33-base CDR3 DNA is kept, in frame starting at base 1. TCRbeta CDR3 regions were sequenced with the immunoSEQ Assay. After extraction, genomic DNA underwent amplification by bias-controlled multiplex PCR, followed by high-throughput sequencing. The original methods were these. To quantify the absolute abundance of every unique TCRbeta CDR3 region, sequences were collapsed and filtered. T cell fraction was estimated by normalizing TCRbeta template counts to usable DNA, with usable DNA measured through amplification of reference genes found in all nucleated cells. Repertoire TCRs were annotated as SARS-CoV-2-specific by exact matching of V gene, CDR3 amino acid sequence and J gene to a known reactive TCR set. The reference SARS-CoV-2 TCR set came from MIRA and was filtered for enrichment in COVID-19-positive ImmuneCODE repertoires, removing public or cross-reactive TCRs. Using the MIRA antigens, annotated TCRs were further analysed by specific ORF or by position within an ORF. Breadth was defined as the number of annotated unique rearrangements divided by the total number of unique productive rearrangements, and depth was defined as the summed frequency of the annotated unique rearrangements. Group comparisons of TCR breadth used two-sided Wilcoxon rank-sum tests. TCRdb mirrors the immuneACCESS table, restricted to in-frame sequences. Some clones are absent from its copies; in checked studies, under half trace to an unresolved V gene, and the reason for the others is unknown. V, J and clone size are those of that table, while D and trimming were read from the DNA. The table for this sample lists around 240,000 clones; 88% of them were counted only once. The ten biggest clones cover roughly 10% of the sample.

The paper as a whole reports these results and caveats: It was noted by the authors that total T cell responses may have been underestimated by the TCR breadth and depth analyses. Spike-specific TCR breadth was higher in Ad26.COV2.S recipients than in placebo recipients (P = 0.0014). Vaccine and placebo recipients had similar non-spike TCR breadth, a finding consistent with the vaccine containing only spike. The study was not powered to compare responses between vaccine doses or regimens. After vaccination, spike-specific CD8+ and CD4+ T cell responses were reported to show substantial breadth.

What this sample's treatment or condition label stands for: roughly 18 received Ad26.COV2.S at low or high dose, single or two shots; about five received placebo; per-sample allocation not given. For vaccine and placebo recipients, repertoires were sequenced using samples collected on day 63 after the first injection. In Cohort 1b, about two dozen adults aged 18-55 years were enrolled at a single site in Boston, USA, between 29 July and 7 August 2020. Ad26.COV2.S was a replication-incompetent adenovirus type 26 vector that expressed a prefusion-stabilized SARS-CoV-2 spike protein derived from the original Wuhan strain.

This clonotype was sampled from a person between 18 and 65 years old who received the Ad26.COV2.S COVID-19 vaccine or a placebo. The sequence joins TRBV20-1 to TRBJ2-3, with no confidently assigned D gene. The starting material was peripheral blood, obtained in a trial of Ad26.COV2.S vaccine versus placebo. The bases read TGCAGTGCTAGGGGCGCCGGTACGCAGTATTTT. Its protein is CSARGAGTQYF.